Listed below are T cell receptor beta chains from one sample, sequenced in a study of cytomegalovirus exposure and HLA in healthy donors. TCRdb keeps only in-frame clones here, not all; method: immunoSEQ multiplex PCR. The sample yields some 100,000 clones, around 74% seen once. The sequenced sample was PBMCs. Every receptor here comes from a male donor in good health and CMV-seropositive. The CDR3 runs from the conserved cysteine through the conserved F or W. D genes are given only for firm matches. Some rows mark clone size as missing; the rest say once, few, many or name a class of expanded clone.

.	few	TRBJ1-2	TRBV6-5	CASSYGGGPNGYTF	TGTGCCAGCAGTTACGGTGGAGGTCCCAATGGCTACACCTTC
.	few	TRBJ1-2	TRBV5-8	CASSLRATDYGYTF	TGTGCCAGCAGCTTGCGTGCCACTGACTATGGCTACACCTTC
TRBD2	.	TRBJ2-5	TRBV9	CASSAHSGVGTQYF	TGTGCCAGCAGCGCCCATAGCGGGGTAGGGACCCAGTACTTC
.	.	TRBJ1-1	TRBV9	CASSPWRLGDTEAFF	TGTGCCAGCAGCCCCTGGAGACTAGGGGACACTGAAGCTTTCTTT
.	.	TRBJ1-2	TRBV4-1	CASSQGAISTGYGYTF	TGCGCCAGCAGCCAAGGGGCTATTTCGACAGGCTATGGCTACACCTTC
TRBD1	.	TRBJ1-1	TRBV4-3	CASSPGTGTEAFF	TGCGCCAGCAGCCCGGGGACAGGGACTGAAGCTTTCTTT
.	.	TRBJ2-1	TRBV4-3	CASSQQDGANEQFF	TGCGCCAGCAGCCAACAGGATGGGGCCAATGAGCAGTTCTTC
TRBD1	.	TRBJ1-2	TRBV18	CASSPPQGADYGYTF	TGTGCCAGCTCACCACCACAGGGGGCGGACTATGGCTACACCTTC
TRBD1	few	TRBJ1-6	TRBV4-2	CASSQGGQDSPLHF	TGTGCCAGCAGCCAAGGGGGACAGGATTCACCCCTCCACTTT
TRBD1	.	TRBJ2-1	TRBV6-5	CASSDRVIFNEQFF	TGTGCCAGCAGTGACAGGGTCATTTTCAATGAGCAGTTCTTC
.	.	TRBJ1-6	TRBV19	CASSIARLRHSPLHF	TGTGCCAGTAGTATCGCCCGTTTGAGGCATTCACCCCTCCACTTT
.	.	TRBJ1-1	TRBV6-5	CASSHPTVNTEAFF	TGTGCCAGCAGCCACCCGACAGTGAACACTGAAGCTTTCTTT
.	.	TRBJ1-6	TRBV28	CATKTEGSPPLHF	TGTGCCACTAAAACAGAGGGCAGTCCACCCCTCCACTTT
.	.	TRBJ2-1	TRBV2	CVSSRDVLRTGKQFF	TGTGTCAGCAGCCGAGACGTTTTACGCACAGGGAAGCAGTTCTTC
.	once	TRBJ1-4	TRBV4-2	CASSQDPGSGEKLFF	TGTGCCAGCAGCCAAGACCCGGGGTCAGGTGAAAAACTGTTTTTT
.	.	TRBJ2-2	TRBV7-2	CASSSVIEGELFF	TGTGCCAGCAGCTCGGTTATTGAAGGGGAGCTGTTTTTT
.	.	TRBJ1-1	TRBV28	CASSLLTGRNEAFF	TGTGCCAGCAGCCTCCTGACAGGTAGAAATGAAGCTTTCTTT
TRBD1	.	TRBJ1-1	TRBV6-5	CASSYSRQGGRGAFF	TGTGCCAGCAGTTACTCGAGACAGGGGGGGAGGGGTGCTTTCTTT
TRBD1	.	TRBJ2-2	TRBV10-1	CASSDPGGQGISGELFF	TGCGCCAGCAGTGACCCGGGGGGACAGGGGATCTCCGGGGAGCTGTTTTTT
TRBD1	.	TRBJ2-7	TRBV5-1	CASSRDGTGKGSLSIDPEQYF	TGCGCCAGCAGCAGGGACGGGACAGGGAAAGGTTCTCTTTCCATCGACCCCGAGCAGTACTTC
.	.	TRBJ2-7	TRBV4-1	CASSHYRSPYEQYF	TGCGCCAGCAGCCACTACAGGTCCCCCTACGAGCAGTACTTC
.	.	TRBJ1-1	TRBV21-1	CASSSWTGTDTEAFF	TGTGCCAGCAGCAGCTGGACAGGGACTGACACTGAAGCTTTCTTT
TRBD2	.	TRBJ2-5	TRBV11-2	CASSLAGGNRVTQYF	TGTGCCAGCAGCTTAGCGGGGGGGAATAGGGTGACCCAGTACTTC
.	.	TRBJ1-2	TRBV5-4	CASSKLQGFDYGYTF	TGTGCCAGCAGCAAACTACAGGGTTTCGACTATGGCTACACCTTC
.	once	TRBJ1-1	TRBV18	CASSPNTDTEAFF	TGTGCCAGCTCACCAAATACGGACACTGAAGCTTTCTTT
TRBD1	.	TRBJ2-6	TRBV6-1	CASSEAGAGGVPGANVLTF	TGTGCCAGCAGTGAAGCCGGGGCAGGGGGCGTCCCTGGGGCCAACGTCCTGACTTTC